The entry below gives a single TCR beta chain sequence along with its context. The antigen remains undetermined. This specimen belongs to a study of blood T cells in healthy people across ages. Study outcomes and limitations: TCR beta diversity correlated strongly with naive T cell percentage.

Germline V lookup: CDR1 SGDLS, CDR2 YYNGEE. The CDR3 has 16 amino acids. Trimming shortened V by 0 bases and J by 7 bases, and 20 bases separated the two germline ends. Then a second PCR, running roughly 7 to 11 cycles, was carried out with a sample-barcoded 5' primer and a J-beta primer mix. TCRdb fed the 5' RACE reads into MiXCR, producing one record per CDR3 protein. The table lists around 1.5 million distinct CDR3 sequences, around two fifths of them singletons. Donation came from healthy Caucasian individuals in Russia who were aged about 6 to 95. Isolation yielded PBMCs, at least 7 million per sample, in every case.

The receptor's source is a woman aged 18-29 years in good health. The chain carries TRBV9 and TRBJ2-7; D is uncertain. Sequencing was performed on blood. The CDR3 DNA is TGTGCCAGCAGCGTAGCTATGGGCGAGCGCCGAAATGAGCAGTACTTC. Its translation is CASSVAMGERRNEQYF.